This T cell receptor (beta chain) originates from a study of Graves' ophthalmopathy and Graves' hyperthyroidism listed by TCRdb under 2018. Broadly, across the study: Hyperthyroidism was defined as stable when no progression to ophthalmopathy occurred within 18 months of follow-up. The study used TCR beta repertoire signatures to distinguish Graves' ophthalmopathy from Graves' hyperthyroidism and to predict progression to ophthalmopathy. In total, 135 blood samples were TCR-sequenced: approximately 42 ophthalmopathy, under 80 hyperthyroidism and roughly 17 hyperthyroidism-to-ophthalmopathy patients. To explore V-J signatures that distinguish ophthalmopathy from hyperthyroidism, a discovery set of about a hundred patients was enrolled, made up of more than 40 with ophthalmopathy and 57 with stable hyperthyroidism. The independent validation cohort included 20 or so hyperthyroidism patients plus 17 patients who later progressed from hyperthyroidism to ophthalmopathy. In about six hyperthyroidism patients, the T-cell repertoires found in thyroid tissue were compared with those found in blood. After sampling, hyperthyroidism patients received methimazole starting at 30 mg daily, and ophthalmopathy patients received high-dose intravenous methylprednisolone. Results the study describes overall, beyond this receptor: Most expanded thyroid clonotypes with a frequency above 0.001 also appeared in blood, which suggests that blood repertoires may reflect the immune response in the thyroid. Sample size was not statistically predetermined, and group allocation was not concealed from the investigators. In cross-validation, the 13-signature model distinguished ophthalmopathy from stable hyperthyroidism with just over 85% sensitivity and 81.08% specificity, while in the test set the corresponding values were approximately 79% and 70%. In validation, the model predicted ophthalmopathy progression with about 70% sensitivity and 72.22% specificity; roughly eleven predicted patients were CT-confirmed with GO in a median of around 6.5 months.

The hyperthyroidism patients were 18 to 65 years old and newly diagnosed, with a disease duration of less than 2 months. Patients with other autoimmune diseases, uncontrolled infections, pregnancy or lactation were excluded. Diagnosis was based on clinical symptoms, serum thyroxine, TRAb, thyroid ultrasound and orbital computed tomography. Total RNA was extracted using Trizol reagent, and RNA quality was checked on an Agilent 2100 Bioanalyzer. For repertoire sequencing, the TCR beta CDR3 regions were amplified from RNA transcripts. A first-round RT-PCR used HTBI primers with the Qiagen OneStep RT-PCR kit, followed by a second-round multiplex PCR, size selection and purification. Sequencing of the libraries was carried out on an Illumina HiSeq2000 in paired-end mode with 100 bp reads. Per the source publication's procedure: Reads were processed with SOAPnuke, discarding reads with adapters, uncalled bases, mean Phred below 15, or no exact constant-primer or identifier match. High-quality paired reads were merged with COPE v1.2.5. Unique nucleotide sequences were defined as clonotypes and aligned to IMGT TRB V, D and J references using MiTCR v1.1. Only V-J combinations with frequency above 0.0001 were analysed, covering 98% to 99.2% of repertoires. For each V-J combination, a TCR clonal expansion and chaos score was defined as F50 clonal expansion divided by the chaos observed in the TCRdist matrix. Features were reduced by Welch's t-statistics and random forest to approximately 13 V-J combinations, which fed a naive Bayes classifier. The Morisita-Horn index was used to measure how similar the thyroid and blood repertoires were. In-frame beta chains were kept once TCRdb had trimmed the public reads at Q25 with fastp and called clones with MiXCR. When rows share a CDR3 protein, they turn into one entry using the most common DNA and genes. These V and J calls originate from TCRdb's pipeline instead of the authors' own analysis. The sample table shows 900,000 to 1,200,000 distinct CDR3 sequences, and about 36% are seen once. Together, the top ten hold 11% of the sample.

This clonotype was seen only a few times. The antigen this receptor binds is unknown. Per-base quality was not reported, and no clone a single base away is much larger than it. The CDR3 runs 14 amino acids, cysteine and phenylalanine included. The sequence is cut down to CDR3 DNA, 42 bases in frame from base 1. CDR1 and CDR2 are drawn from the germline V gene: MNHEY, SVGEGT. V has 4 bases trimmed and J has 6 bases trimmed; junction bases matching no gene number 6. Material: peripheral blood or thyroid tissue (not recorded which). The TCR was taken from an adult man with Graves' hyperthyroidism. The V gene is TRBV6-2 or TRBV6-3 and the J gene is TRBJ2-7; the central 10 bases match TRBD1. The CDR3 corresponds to CASSSSGTGVEQYF. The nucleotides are TGTGCCAGCAGTTCCTCCGGGACAGGGGTCGAGCAGTACTTC.